This is a list of T cell receptor beta chains from one sample in a study of HIV-infected patients and healthy controls. TCRdb re-analysed the 5' RACE reads in MiXCR, keeping a single row per CDR3 protein. Altogether about 6,000 distinct CDR3 sequences are present, about 9.4% being singletons, with the ten largest covering 9.5% to 15%. The sequences come from blood, collected before antiretroviral therapy. Receptors were obtained from an adult with HIV infection. Each CDR3 is given with its conserved first and last residue. The order of the fields is clone size, J gene, D gene, V gene, CDR3 protein, CDR3 DNA. A D gene is named only where the DNA matches it firmly. Clone size is stated in some rows and not others, as once, few, many or a class when expanded.

clone_size: few
j_call: TRBJ1-1
d_call: NA
v_call: TRBV28
cdr3_aa: CASRDSHTEAFF
cdr3_nt: TGTGCCAGCAGGGACAGCCACACTGAAGCTTTCTTT

clone_size: NA
j_call: TRBJ2-5
d_call: NA
v_call: TRBV7-7
cdr3_aa: CASSLGVAETQYF
cdr3_nt: TGTGCCAGCAGCTTGGGGGTGGCAGAGACCCAGTACTTC

clone_size: NA
j_call: TRBJ1-1
d_call: NA
v_call: TRBV7-6
cdr3_aa: CASSPGVGMDTEAFF
cdr3_nt: TGTGCCAGCAGCCCGGGGGTAGGGATGGACACTGAAGCTTTCTTT

clone_size: NA
j_call: TRBJ1-5
d_call: TRBD1
v_call: TRBV10-3
cdr3_aa: CAISAGTVNQPQHF
cdr3_nt: TGTGCCATCAGCGCAGGGACAGTAAATCAGCCCCAGCATTTT

clone_size: NA
j_call: TRBJ2-7
d_call: TRBD1
v_call: TRBV28
cdr3_aa: CASSDRVPYF
cdr3_nt: TGTGCCAGCAGCGACAGGGTACCGTACTTC

clone_size: medium-sized
j_call: TRBJ2-7
d_call: NA
v_call: TRBV11-2
cdr3_aa: CASTTPAGTHEQYF
cdr3_nt: TGTGCCAGCACCACCCCCGCGGGGACGCACGAGCAGTACTTC

clone_size: medium-sized
j_call: TRBJ1-1
d_call: NA
v_call: TRBV12-3/TRBV12-4
cdr3_aa: CASKVHGFYPEAFF
cdr3_nt: TGTGCCAGCAAGGTCCACGGTTTTTACCCTGAAGCTTTCTTT

clone_size: medium-sized
j_call: TRBJ2-5
d_call: NA
v_call: TRBV6-5
cdr3_aa: CASSYSLGIRETQYF
cdr3_nt: TGTGCCAGCAGTTACTCCTTAGGTATCAGAGAGACCCAGTACTTC

clone_size: many
j_call: TRBJ1-5
d_call: TRBD1
v_call: TRBV6-5
cdr3_aa: CASSKTGIGYSNQPQHF
cdr3_nt: TGTGCCAGCAGTAAGACAGGGATCGGGTATAGCAATCAGCCCCAGCATTTT

clone_size: many
j_call: TRBJ1-5
d_call: NA
v_call: TRBV28
cdr3_aa: CASSLIGLSNQPQHF
cdr3_nt: TGTGCCAGCAGTTTAATTGGACTTAGCAATCAGCCCCAGCATTTT

clone_size: medium-sized
j_call: TRBJ1-3
d_call: NA
v_call: TRBV18
cdr3_aa: CASRDVGMFRNTIYF
cdr3_nt: TGTGCCAGCCGCGACGTGGGTATGTTCCGAAACACCATATATTTT

clone_size: NA
j_call: TRBJ2-5
d_call: NA
v_call: TRBV10-3
cdr3_aa: CAISERGQETQYF
cdr3_nt: TGTGCCATCAGTGAGAGGGGTCAAGAGACCCAGTACTTC

clone_size: medium-sized
j_call: TRBJ2-3
d_call: NA
v_call: TRBV27
cdr3_aa: CASSLFEQGQSQYF
cdr3_nt: TGTGCCAGCAGTCTCTTCGAGCAGGGTCAATCGCAGTATTTT

clone_size: NA
j_call: TRBJ2-3
d_call: NA
v_call: TRBV23-1
cdr3_aa: CASSQFQPLYTDTQYF
cdr3_nt: TGCGCCAGCAGTCAGTTCCAGCCTCTGTACACAGATACGCAGTATTTT

clone_size: medium-sized
j_call: TRBJ1-5
d_call: NA
v_call: TRBV6-1
cdr3_aa: CASSELASPPNQPQHF
cdr3_nt: TGTGCCAGCAGTGAATTGGCAAGCCCGCCCAATCAGCCCCAGCATTTT

clone_size: medium-sized
j_call: TRBJ2-2
d_call: NA
v_call: TRBV7-9
cdr3_aa: CASSSLTGELFF
cdr3_nt: TGTGCCAGCAGCTCCTTGACCGGGGAGCTGTTTTTT

clone_size: many
j_call: TRBJ1-2
d_call: NA
v_call: TRBV21-1
cdr3_aa: CAVQTGLDGYTF
cdr3_nt: TGTGCCGTCCAGACAGGCTTGGATGGCTACACCTTC

clone_size: many
j_call: TRBJ1-5
d_call: NA
v_call: TRBV6-5
cdr3_aa: CASSRGRGGGVSQPQHF
cdr3_nt: TGTGCCAGCAGTCGGGGCCGAGGGGGGGGGGTGAGTCAGCCCCAGCATTTT

clone_size: medium-sized
j_call: TRBJ2-3
d_call: TRBD1
v_call: TRBV11-1
cdr3_aa: CASSLGGQGSDTQYF
cdr3_nt: TGTGCCAGCAGTTTGGGAGGACAGGGTTCCGATACGCAGTATTTT

clone_size: medium-sized
j_call: TRBJ1-3
d_call: NA
v_call: TRBV7-9
cdr3_aa: CASSPSQGLPGNTIYF
cdr3_nt: TGTGCCAGCAGCCCATCACAGGGTTTGCCTGGAAACACCATATATTTT

clone_size: medium-sized
j_call: TRBJ1-5
d_call: NA
v_call: TRBV28
cdr3_aa: CASGDAWHF
cdr3_nt: TGTGCCAGCGGGGACGCCTGGCATTTT

clone_size: NA
j_call: TRBJ1-2
d_call: NA
v_call: TRBV6-2/TRBV6-3
cdr3_aa: CASSFGGKDGYTF
cdr3_nt: TGTGCCAGCAGTTTTGGAGGGAAAGATGGCTACACCTTC

clone_size: medium-sized
j_call: TRBJ1-1
d_call: NA
v_call: TRBV3-1
cdr3_aa: CASSQDLGREGVNTEAFF
cdr3_nt: TGTGCCAGCAGCCAAGATCTTGGCAGGGAGGGCGTGAACACTGAAGCTTTCTTT

clone_size: NA
j_call: TRBJ2-5
d_call: NA
v_call: TRBV6-5
cdr3_aa: CASGNGETQYF
cdr3_nt: TGTGCCAGCGGAAATGGAGAGACCCAGTACTTC

clone_size: medium-sized
j_call: TRBJ2-6
d_call: NA
v_call: TRBV6-5
cdr3_aa: CASRRIGSGANVLTF
cdr3_nt: TGTGCCAGCAGGAGGATTGGCTCTGGGGCCAACGTCCTGACTTTC

clone_size: many
j_call: TRBJ2-2
d_call: TRBD1
v_call: TRBV12-3/TRBV12-4
cdr3_aa: CASSGTGVPGELFF
cdr3_nt: TGTGCCAGCTCCGGGACAGGGGTCCCCGGGGAGCTGTTTTTT

clone_size: many
j_call: TRBJ1-1
d_call: NA
v_call: TRBV20-1
cdr3_aa: CKGGNEAFF
cdr3_nt: TGCAAAGGAGGGAATGAAGCTTTCTTT

clone_size: many
j_call: TRBJ1-1
d_call: TRBD1
v_call: TRBV7-3
cdr3_aa: CASSLTRTGDGRNTEAFF
cdr3_nt: TGTGCCAGCAGCTTAACGAGGACAGGGGATGGCCGAAACACTGAAGCTTTCTTT

clone_size: medium-sized
j_call: TRBJ2-1
d_call: TRBD2
v_call: TRBV14
cdr3_aa: CASSQAGLAGARREQFF
cdr3_nt: TGTGCCAGCAGCCAAGCGGGACTAGCGGGGGCCCGGAGGGAGCAGTTCTTC

clone_size: NA
j_call: TRBJ1-6
d_call: TRBD1
v_call: TRBV12-3/TRBV12-4
cdr3_aa: CASSITGGVSYNSPLHF
cdr3_nt: TGTGCCAGCAGCATCACAGGGGGGGTTTCCTATAATTCACCCCTCCACTTT

clone_size: medium-sized
j_call: TRBJ2-5
d_call: NA
v_call: TRBV2
cdr3_aa: CASRAGPGETQYF
cdr3_nt: TGTGCCAGCAGGGCAGGGCCGGGGGAGACCCAGTACTTC

clone_size: medium-sized
j_call: TRBJ1-1
d_call: NA
v_call: TRBV11-2
cdr3_aa: CASSTLNRLEAFF
cdr3_nt: TGTGCCAGCAGCACATTGAATCGACTCGAAGCTTTCTTT

clone_size: medium-sized
j_call: TRBJ2-7
d_call: NA
v_call: TRBV6-5
cdr3_aa: CASSYGDKYEQYF
cdr3_nt: TGTGCCAGCAGTTATGGAGACAAGTACGAGCAGTACTTC

clone_size: many
j_call: TRBJ1-5
d_call: NA
v_call: TRBV7-9
cdr3_aa: CASSRTQGNSNQPQHF
cdr3_nt: TGTGCCAGCAGCCGTACACAGGGTAATAGCAATCAGCCCCAGCATTTT

clone_size: many
j_call: TRBJ2-3
d_call: NA
v_call: TRBV27
cdr3_aa: CASSLLGPGEQYF
cdr3_nt: TGTGCCAGCAGCCTACTTGGGCCGGGGGAGCAGTATTTT

clone_size: medium-sized
j_call: TRBJ2-7
d_call: NA
v_call: TRBV20-1
cdr3_aa: CSAFREGPYEQYF
cdr3_nt: TGCAGTGCTTTTAGGGAAGGACCCTACGAGCAGTACTTC

clone_size: few
j_call: TRBJ2-2
d_call: TRBD2
v_call: TRBV20-1
cdr3_aa: CSAKTGGGVDTGELFF
cdr3_nt: TGCAGTGCTAAGACTGGCGGGGGGGTGGACACCGGGGAGCTGTTTTTT

clone_size: medium-sized
j_call: TRBJ1-1
d_call: TRBD1
v_call: TRBV18
cdr3_aa: CASSARDRGITEAFF
cdr3_nt: TGTGCCAGCTCAGCCCGGGACAGGGGTATCACTGAAGCTTTCTTT

clone_size: NA
j_call: TRBJ2-7
d_call: TRBD2
v_call: TRBV5-5
cdr3_aa: CASSLDGGGTTRDYEQYF
cdr3_nt: TGTGCCAGCAGCTTGGACGGCGGGGGTACCACCCGGGACTACGAGCAGTACTTC

clone_size: many
j_call: TRBJ1-2
d_call: NA
v_call: TRBV6-1
cdr3_aa: CASSETTTGRTNYGYTF
cdr3_nt: TGTGCCAGCAGTGAAACAACGACGGGACGGACTAACTATGGCTACACCTTC

clone_size: medium-sized
j_call: TRBJ2-6
d_call: NA
v_call: TRBV5-6
cdr3_aa: CASSSLTGTSANVLTF
cdr3_nt: TGTGCCAGCAGCTCTCTAACAGGGACTTCAGCCAACGTCCTGACTTTC

clone_size: NA
j_call: TRBJ1-2
d_call: TRBD1
v_call: TRBV5-6
cdr3_aa: CASSSQGQGSFYGYTF
cdr3_nt: TGTGCCAGCAGCAGCCAGGGACAGGGGTCTTTTTATGGCTACACCTTC

clone_size: many
j_call: TRBJ2-5
d_call: NA
v_call: TRBV27
cdr3_aa: CASSLSRWMAQETQYF
cdr3_nt: TGTGCCAGCAGTTTAAGCCGATGGATGGCCCAAGAGACCCAGTACTTC

clone_size: medium-sized
j_call: TRBJ1-1
d_call: NA
v_call: TRBV18
cdr3_aa: CASSPLTDEAFF
cdr3_nt: TGTGCCAGCTCACCATTGACAGATGAAGCTTTCTTT